These 12 T cell receptor beta chains came from one sample sequenced in a study of neoadjuvant anti-PD-1 for oral cavity cancer. Time point meaning: after neoadjuvant nivolumab, at surgical resection. Measured with immunoSEQ multiplex PCR; TCRdb has only the in-frame clones, and not every one. The sample lists 73,000 or so clones, about 85% occurring once. The specimen was PBMCs, collected after nivolumab (anti-PD-1) treatment. The origin of the receptors is a person aged 35-80 years with oral cavity squamous cell carcinoma.

The rearrangement links TRBV5-1 to TRBJ2-2; D is unresolved. Germline V gene lookup returns CDR1 SGHRS and CDR2 YFSETQ. The V gene lost 4 bases and the J gene lost 8 bases, with 9 bases spanning the gap. The CDR3 is made up of 12 amino acids. CDR3 in DNA: TGCGCCAGCAGCCAATCAGGAGGGGAGCTGTTTTTT. Protein: CASSQSGGELFF.

The chain uses TRBV2 and TRBJ2-6, with TRBD1 as a possible D gene (6 bases). This CDR3 contains 17 residues. V lost 5 bases to trimming and J lost 1 base, with 15 bases between them. Germline-derived CDR1 and CDR2 are SNHLY and FYNNEI. Here the CDR3 DNA reads TGTGCCAGCAGTCTACCGGGACAACGATCTGGGGCCAACGTCCTGACTTTC. This translates into CASSLPGQRSGANVLTF.

The rearrangement uses TRBV19 and TRBJ2-3; the match to TRBD1 covers 9 bases. The trim removed 2 bases at V and 4 bases at J, leaving 1 base unmatched. This CDR3 is 14 amino acids long. Germline V CDR1 and CDR2: LNHDA, SQIVND (reference sequence). CDR3 nucleotides: TGTGCCAGTAGTATAACAGGGGGCGCAGATACGCAGTATTTT. This gives the protein CASSITGGADTQYF.

In nucleotides, the CDR3 is TGTGCCAGTAGTATTGGACAGGATGAGCAGTTCTTC. Amino acid sequence: CASSIGQDEQFF. The J gene is TRBJ2-1, the V gene TRBV19, with 7 bases lining up with TRBD1. The CDR3 totals 12 residues. Germline V lookup: CDR1 LNHDA, CDR2 SQIVND (reference sequence). The ends lost 3 bases at V and 8 bases at J; junction bases unmatched: 1. The full variable domain, its missing parts supplied by reference TRBV19 and TRBJ2-1, is DGGITQSPKYLFRKEGQNVTLSCEQNLNHDAMYWYRQDPGQGLRLIYYSQIVNDFQKGDIAEGYSVSREKKESFPLTVTSAQKNPTAFYLCASSIGQDEQFFGPGTRLTVL.

V gene TRBV5-1 combines with J gene TRBJ1-3; D ambiguous. There are 14 residues in the CDR3. Germline V lookup: CDR1 SGHRS, CDR2 YFSETQ. The V gene lost 1 base and the J gene lost 4 bases, with 9 bases spanning the gap. The DNA of the CDR3 is TGCGCCAGCAGCTTGAAATCGGACGGAAACACCATATATTTT. Translation gives CASSLKSDGNTIYF.

In this sample, this clone turned up a few times. The J gene is TRBJ2-1, the V gene TRBV7-8; D remains ambiguous. Germline CDR1 SGHVS, CDR2 FQNEAQ. This CDR3 has 16 amino acids. V lost 4 bases, J lost 0 bases, and 13 bases lay in between. The CDR3: CASSSRRDSSYNEQFF. The DNA for the CDR3 is TGTGCCAGCAGCTCCCGAAGGGATAGCTCCTACAATGAGCAGTTCTTC. Together with reference TRBV7-8 and TRBJ2-1, the CDR3 gives the full variable domain: GAGVSQSPRYKVAKRGQDVALRCDPISGHVSLFWYQQALGQGPEFLTYFQNEAQLDKSGLPSDRFFAERPEGSVSTLKIQRTQQEDSAVYLCASSSRRDSSYNEQFFGPGTRLTVL.

This clone was seen just once. This chain joins TRBV7-9 and TRBJ1-1, with a weak D call TRBD1 (5 bases). The germline V and J ends were trimmed by 7 bases and 0 bases, with 18 bases remaining between them. The germline V gene has CDR1 SEHNR and CDR2 FQNEAQ (reference sequence). The CDR3 totals 16 residues. CDR3 sequence reads: CASIPRRGILNTEAFF. The CDR3 nucleotides are TGTGCCAGCATCCCACGGCGGGGGATCCTGAACACTGAAGCTTTCTTT.

The chain recombines TRBV7-6 with TRBJ1-2; 8 bases agree with TRBD1. The length of the CDR3 is 14 residues. Germline V lookup: CDR1 SGHVS, CDR2 FNYEAQ. V dropped 1 base and J dropped 6; count of bases not matched to a gene: 4. DNA of the CDR3: TGTGCCAGCAGCTTAGGCCAGGGGGCGGATGGCTACACCTTC. Protein product: CASSLGQGADGYTF.

The chain combines TRBV29-1 with TRBJ1-3; 7 bases line up with TRBD1. The CDR3 has 13 residues. V lost 7 bases to trimming and J lost 4 bases; unmatched junction nucleotides: 7. The germline V gene encodes CDR1 SQVTM and CDR2 ANQGSEA. The CDR3 nucleotides are TGCAGCGCTACAGGGGTGGGAGGAAACACCATATATTTT. It is translated as CSATGVGGNTIYF.

The chain links TRBV11-2 to TRBJ1-5; D unresolved. CDR1 is SGHAT, CDR2 FQNNGV, per germline. This CDR3 spans 15 amino acids. V was pared by 0 bases and J by 6 bases, with 12 bases between. CDR3 loop: CASSLDISSGQPQHF. The CDR3 nucleotides are TGTGCCAGCAGCTTAGATATATCGTCCGGTCAGCCCCAGCATTTT.

This clone turned up a few times. The chain links TRBV4-1 to TRBJ2-1; D unresolved. V was shortened by 8 bases and J by 9 bases, with 11 bases between the two germline ends. Germline V gene sequence: CDR1 MGHRA, CDR2 YSYEKL. This CDR3 contains 11 residues. CDR3 in DNA: TGCGCCAGCGCAGAGTTGGGTGAGCAGTTCTTC. This sequence encodes CASAELGEQFF.

This chain connects TRBV5-4 to TRBJ2-1, with 10 bases that match TRBD2. Germline CDR1 and CDR2: SGHNT and YYREEE (reference sequence). The CDR3 is 16 residues long. The ends lost 4 bases at V and 7 bases at J; junction bases unmatched: 11. As DNA, the CDR3 is TGTGCCAGCAGCCGAATCCTAGCGGGAGAGTATAATGAGCAGTTCTTC. Translating gives CASSRILAGEYNEQFF.